One sample yielded the 5 T cell receptor beta chains listed below, sequenced in a study of Ad26.COV2.S vaccination and SARS-CoV-2 variants. As to treatment: about 20 received Ad26.COV2.S at low or high dose, single or two shots; about 5 received placebo; per-sample allocation not given. The samples date from day 63 after the first vaccine or placebo injection. Assay: immunoSEQ multiplex PCR; the TCRdb copy retains only in-frame clones and omits some. This table has 400,000 to 500,000 clones, 80% to 90% appearing once. Sequenced material: peripheral blood, taken in a trial of Ad26.COV2.S vaccine versus placebo. These receptors all come from a person between 18 and 60 years old who received the Ad26.COV2.S COVID-19 vaccine or a placebo.

This chain connects TRBV5-1 to TRBJ2-3; 7 bases match TRBD2. Germline CDR1 SGHRS, CDR2 YFSETQ. V lost 5 bases, J lost 2 bases, and 2 bases stayed unmatched. This CDR3 is built from 13 residues. The CDR3: CASSRDYTDTQYF. In nucleotides, the CDR3 is TGCGCCAGCAGTCGGGACTACACAGATACGCAGTATTTT.

The V call is TRBV18, the J call TRBJ1-5; no clear D gene. The CDR3 is made up of 14 amino acids. V gave up 1 base and J gave up 1 base, with 5 bases separating them. Germline V gene sequence: CDR1 KGHSH, CDR2 LQKENI. The CDR3 sequence: CASSPRLSNQPQHF. CDR3 nucleotides: TGTGCCAGCTCACCACGGTTAAGCAATCAGCCCCAGCATTTT.

The chain recombines TRBV2 with TRBJ1-4; no reliable D call. Per the germline V gene, CDR1 is SNHLY and CDR2 is FYNNEI. The CDR3 is 11 residues long. V shed 5 bases and J shed 6 bases, with 4 bases lying between them. The CDR3 here is CASSKDEKLFF. DNA for the CDR3: TGTGCCAGCAGTAAAGATGAAAAACTGTTTTTT.

CDR3 DNA: TGTGCCAGTAGTTTTATCGACCTCACAGGGCAGCCCCAGCATTTT. It yields the protein CASSFIDLTGQPQHF. The J gene is TRBJ1-5, the V gene TRBV19; D might be TRBD1 (6 bases). This CDR3 has 15 residues. V shed 5 bases and J shed 7 bases, with 18 bases lying between them. Germline V gene data show CDR1 as LNHDA and CDR2 as SQIVND (reference sequence).

This clone was detected a few times. This chain links TRBV5-8 with TRBJ2-7; D is possibly TRBD1 (6 bases). The CDR3 spans 16 residues. Trimming removed 5 bases from V and 0 bases from J, with 18 bases in between. Germline lookup yields CDR1 SGHTS and CDR2 YDEGEE. This chain's CDR3 is CASSRPWGRGSYEQYV. The CDR3 coding sequence is TGTGCCAGCAGTCGTCCCTGGGGGCGCGGCTCCTACGAGCAGTACGTC.